Below, 4 T cell receptor beta chains from the same sample are listed, as sequenced in a study of CD8 T cells in Susac syndrome. Random-hexamer reverse transcription was applied to about 0.45 to 1 ug RNA. One entry per CDR3 protein results from TCRdb running MiXCR on the immunoSEQ multiplex PCR reads. The sample lists around 45,000 distinct CDR3 sequences, more than 85% occurring once. The source material was CD8+ T cells from PBMCs. Every receptor here comes from a human donor in good health.

The rearrangement joins TRBV27 to TRBJ1-5; 7 positions agree with TRBD1. The germline CDR1 and CDR2 sequences are MNHEY and SMNVEV (reference sequence). After removal of 2 bases from V and 6 bases from J, the junction contained 13 bases not matched to a gene. CDR3 length equals 17 residues. The DNA for the CDR3 is TGTGCCAGCAGTTTAGTTCACAGGGGAGGGCTTATTCAGCCCCAGCATTTT. Its translation: CASSLVHRGGLIQPQHF.

This chain links TRBV4-1 with TRBJ2-7, with D perhaps matching TRBD2 (6 bases). Trimming cost V 0 bases and J 2 bases, with 11 bases left between them. There are 15 residues in the CDR3. In germline, CDR1 is MGHRA, CDR2 YSYEKL. CDR3 nucleotide sequence: TGCGCCAGCAGCCAAGATCCCGGGGGAACCTACGAGCAGTACTTC. Translated, it gives CASSQDPGGTYEQYF.

This chain connects TRBV27 to TRBJ1-1; D is ambiguous. This CDR3 has 13 residues. Germline-derived CDR1 and CDR2 are MNHEY and SMNVEV (reference sequence). Trimming removed 6 bases at V and 3 bases at J, with 11 bases between. The CDR3 region is CASRVGSYTEAFF. CDR3 nucleotide sequence: TGTGCCAGCAGAGTAGGATCGTACACTGAAGCTTTCTTT.

In its sample, this clonotype was seen once. The chain combines TRBV10-1 with TRBJ1-2; the D gene is possibly TRBD1 (5 bases). The CDR3 totals 13 residues. The germline V and J ends were trimmed by 2 bases and 4 bases, with 8 bases remaining between them. From germline, CDR1 is WNHNN and CDR2 SYGVQD (reference sequence). The CDR3 DNA follows: TGCGCCAGCAGTGAGCGACAGTCCTATGGCTACACCTTC. Protein product: CASSERQSYGYTF.